This TCR beta chain was sequenced during a study of blood T cell repertoires in COVID-19. About the research overall: There were acute and convalescent COVID-19 samples, and they came from the United States, Italy and Spain.

Assay used: immunoSEQ multiplex PCR; TCRdb lists only in-frame clones, some missing. Among about 500,000 clones listed, 89% were seen once. With regard to this clone: The junction departs from the called germline gene at one end, perhaps through a read error.

This CDR3 spans 14 amino acids. Germline V gene lookup returns CDR1 MNHNS and CDR2 SASEGT. The rearrangement joins TRBV6-1 to TRBJ2-7; TRBD2 matches at 9 bases. The TCR originated in a man aged 18-30 years with COVID-19, enrolled during active disease. The sample taken for sequencing was peripheral blood. CDR3 loop: CASREEREAREQYF. The CDR3 region has the DNA TGTGCCAGCAGGGAAGAGCGGGAGGCGAGGGAGCAGTACTTC.